These 9 T cell receptor beta chains were all obtained from the same sample, sequenced in a study of technical replicates of blood from a handful of donors. This table comes from immunoSEQ multiplex PCR, and its TCRdb copy is limited to in-frame clones, with some not included. Of tens of thousands of clones listed, 75% to 95% were seen once; the top ten hold approximately 0.3%. Sequenced: T cells isolated from PBMCs. The receptors were gathered from a human donor in good health.

This chain uses TRBV6-1 with TRBJ2-5, with TRBD2 as a possible D gene (6 bases). CDR3 length equals 15 residues. CDR1 is MNHNS and CDR2 is SASEGT in the germline V gene. V dropped 4 bases and J dropped 5 bases, with 17 bases sitting between them. In DNA form, the CDR3 reads TGTGCCAGCAGTGCCTTCGGGGGTTGGTTGGAGACCCAGTACTTC. Its protein product is CASSAFGGWLETQYF.

CDR3 loop: CASSLWPKDQPQHF. CDR3 coding DNA: TGTGCCAGCAGTTTATGGCCTAAAGATCAGCCCCAGCATTTT. J is TRBJ1-5 and V is TRBV28; no definite D call. The CDR3 spans 14 residues. Trimming shortened V by 0 bases and J by 5 bases, and 8 bases separated the two germline ends. The germline CDR1 and CDR2 sequences are MDHEN and SYDVKM.

The chain links TRBV19 to TRBJ2-1, with 9 bases fitting TRBD2. This CDR3 has 13 residues. From germline, CDR1 is LNHDA and CDR2 SQIVND (reference sequence). Germline trimming cut 8 bases from V and 8 bases from J; bases unmatched to any gene: 7. CDR3 in amino acids: CASSSGRSHEQFF. CDR3 coding DNA: TGTGCCAGTTCGAGCGGGAGGTCCCATGAGCAGTTCTTC.

This rearrangement joins TRBV9 to TRBJ2-7; D perhaps matches TRBD1 (6 bases). The CDR3 loop spans 15 amino acids. Germline assignment: CDR1 SGDLS and CDR2 YYNGEE. Trimming left V 3 bases short and J 2 bases short, with 15 bases between. The CDR3 nucleotides are TGTGCCAGCAGCGAGGGGGAACTAGGCCCCTACGAGCAGTACTTC. Residues: CASSEGELGPYEQYF.

V is TRBV4-1 and J is TRBJ1-4, with TRBD1 matching over 7 bases. V gave up 5 bases and J gave up 13 bases; unmatched junction bases: 34. Germline V gives CDR1 MGHRA, CDR2 YSYEKL. There are 21 residues in the CDR3. The chain's CDR3 is CASSSYGGQRKRGPASEGLFF. The CDR3 DNA follows: TGCGCCAGCAGCTCCTACGGGGGACAGCGTAAAAGAGGGCCTGCCTCAGAGGGACTGTTTTTT.

The rearrangement uses TRBV12-5 and TRBJ1-2; 8 bases map to TRBD1. The V gene's germline CDR1 is LGHNT and CDR2 FRNRAP. The CDR3 runs 12 residues. Trimming removed 5 bases from V and 10 bases from J; junction bases left unmatched: 6. The CDR3: CASGTRQGNYTF. In DNA form, the CDR3 reads TGTGCTAGTGGTACTCGACAGGGGAACTACACCTTC.

The J gene is TRBJ2-3, the V gene TRBV19; possibly TRBD2 for D (5 bases). The CDR3 loop spans 13 amino acids. V shed 8 bases and J shed 3 bases, with 12 bases lying between them. Germline V gene lookup returns CDR1 LNHDA and CDR2 SQIVND (reference sequence). The CDR3 bases are TGTGCCAGTGCCGTTCTAGCAACAGATACGCAGTATTTT. It yields the protein CASAVLATDTQYF.

V usage is TRBV6-4 and J usage is TRBJ2-5, with TRBD2 identical over 12 bases. V lost 4 bases, J lost 4 bases, and 1 base stayed unmatched. The CDR3 spans 14 residues. Germline CDR1 is MRHNA and CDR2 is SNTAGT. CDR3 sequence (DNA): TGTGCCAGCAGTGCTAGCGGGGGGGCAGAGACCCAGTACTTC. This codes for CASSASGGAETQYF.

The CDR3 nucleotides are TGTGCCAGCAGCGCAGGTCGACAGGGGGGGAGCACTGAAGCTTTCTTT. Its protein product is CASSAGRQGGSTEAFF. The gene calls are TRBV7-9 and TRBJ1-1; TRBD1 matches 9 bases. J lost 4 bases, V lost 5 bases, and 11 bases had no gene match. The CDR3 runs 16 residues. The germline CDR1 and CDR2 sequences are SEHNR and FQNEAQ (reference sequence).